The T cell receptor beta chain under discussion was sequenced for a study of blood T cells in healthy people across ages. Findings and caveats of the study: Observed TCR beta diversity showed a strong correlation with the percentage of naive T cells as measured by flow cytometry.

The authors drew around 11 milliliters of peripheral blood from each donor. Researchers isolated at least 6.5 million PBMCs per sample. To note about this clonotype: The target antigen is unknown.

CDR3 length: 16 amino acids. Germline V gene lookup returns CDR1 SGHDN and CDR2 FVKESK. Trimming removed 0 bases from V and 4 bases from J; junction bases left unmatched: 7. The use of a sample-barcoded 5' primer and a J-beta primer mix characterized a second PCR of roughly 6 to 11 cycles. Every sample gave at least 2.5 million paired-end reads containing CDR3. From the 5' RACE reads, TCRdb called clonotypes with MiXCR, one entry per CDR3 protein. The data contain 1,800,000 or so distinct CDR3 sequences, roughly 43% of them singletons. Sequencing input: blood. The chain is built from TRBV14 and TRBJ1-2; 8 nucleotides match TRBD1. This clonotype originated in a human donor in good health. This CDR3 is CASSQEETGVPYGYTF. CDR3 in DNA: TGTGCCAGCAGCCAAGAAGAGACAGGGGTTCCCTATGGCTACACCTTC.